The sample holds one count of the clone carrying this T cell receptor (beta chain). As processed by the authors: Amplification of reference gene primers provided the estimated nucleated cell counts. The table came from immunoSEQ multiplex PCR; TCRdb's copy has only in-frame clones and leaves some out. The D gene and trimming were derived from the DNA, and the V and J assignments and clone size from that table. The sample records 88,000 or so clones, about 86% being singletons. This sample stems from a study of blood T cell repertoires in COVID-19. This CDR3 has 14 amino acids. Germline V CDR1 and CDR2: SGHRS, YFSETQ. V was clipped by 0 bases and J by 5 bases, with 11 bases between them.

The sequenced sample consisted of peripheral blood. J is TRBJ2-5 and V is TRBV5-1, with D maybe TRBD2 (6 bases). The receptor was isolated from a man aged 60 to 69 with acute or convalescent COVID-19. CDR3 in amino acids: CASSLVGGVETQYF. CDR3 in DNA: TGCGCCAGCAGCTTGGTCGGGGGTGTTGAGACCCAGTACTTC. The full variable domain, rest sourced from reference TRBV5-1 and TRBJ2-5, is KAGVTQTPRYLIKTRGQQVTLSCSPISGHRSVSWYQQTPGQGLQFLFEYFSETQRNKGNFPGRFSGRQFSNSRSEMNVSTLELGDSALYLCASSLVGGVETQYFGPGTRLLVL.